The 21 T cell receptor beta chains below come from one sample, sequenced in a study of T-cell memory formation after mild COVID-19. Using its own MiXCR run on the 5' RACE reads, TCRdb lists one record per CDR3 protein. The table lists fewer than 700,000 distinct CDR3 sequences, approximately 18% of them singletons. The sample comprised PBMCs or a T cell subset sorted from them (not recorded which). These TCRs come from an adult woman who had mild COVID-19 (a few samples of this study predate the infection). Cell type and time point are not known.

This clonotype showed up many times. The chain links TRBV6-6 to TRBJ2-5, with D possibly TRBD2 on 8 matching bases. CDR1 and CDR2 (germline): MNHNY, SVGAGI (reference sequence). The CDR3 is 14 amino acids. The V gene lost 8 bases and the J gene lost 5 bases, with 18 bases spanning the gap. CDR3 amino acids: CASGYGRGQETQYF. DNA for the CDR3: TGTGCCAGCGGGTACGGGAGGGGGCAGGAGACCCAGTACTTC.

This clonotype has a handful of counts. The V call is TRBV2, the J call TRBJ2-7; TRBD2 agrees at 15 bases. Germline loops: CDR1 SNHLY, CDR2 FYNNEI. The CDR3 loop spans 13 amino acids. Trimming cost V 6 bases and J 7 bases; bases outside gene matches: 1. In DNA, the CDR3 is TGTGCCAGCAGCGGGACTAGCGGGGGGGAGCAGTACTTC. This translates into CASSGTSGGEQYF.

The sample holds a few counts of this clonotype. This sequence joins TRBV7-9 and TRBJ2-1; D may be TRBD1 or TRBD2 (5 bases each). Germline loops: CDR1 SEHNR, CDR2 FQNEAQ (reference sequence). V lost 1 base, J lost 5 bases, and 15 bases lay in between. This CDR3 comprises 16 residues. The chain's CDR3 is CASSLVGLAPNNEQFF. The CDR3 DNA sequence: TGTGCCAGCAGCTTAGTGGGGCTAGCCCCTAACAATGAGCAGTTCTTC.

J is TRBJ2-1 and V is TRBV6-6; D is possibly TRBD2 (5 bases). Germline V gene data show CDR1 as MNHNY and CDR2 as SVGAGI (reference sequence). Trimming took 2 bases from V and 5 from J, leaving 10 bases between them. This CDR3 is built from 14 residues. Here the CDR3 DNA reads TGTGCCAGCAGTTACGGCTTCGGGGACAATGAGCAGTTCTTC. This translates into CASSYGFGDNEQFF.

The chain is built from TRBV20-1 and TRBJ2-3; 12 bases align to TRBD1. The CDR3 has 17 amino acids. Germline V lookup: CDR1 DFQATT, CDR2 SNEGSKA (reference sequence). With 5 bases clipped from V and 0 bases from J, the junction kept 9 bases outside the gene matches. CDR3 region: CSAWDRGQEQSTDTQYF. DNA of the CDR3: TGCAGTGCTTGGGACAGGGGGCAAGAACAGAGCACAGATACGCAGTATTTT.

The chain carries TRBV13 and TRBJ2-3; D not certain. Trimming took off 5 bases at V and 2 bases at J, with 14 bases between the two ends. This CDR3 is built from 15 residues. In germline, CDR1 is PRHDT, CDR2 FYEKMQ (reference sequence). The CDR3 region is CASSSSQSHTDTQYF. CDR3 DNA sequence: TGTGCCAGCAGCAGCTCGCAGTCCCACACAGATACGCAGTATTTT.

This chain uses TRBV5-1 with TRBJ1-4; the D is unclear. In germline, CDR1 is SGHRS, CDR2 YFSETQ. Trimming pared 7 bases from V and 0 bases from J, leaving 19 bases between. The CDR3 loop spans 17 amino acids. The CDR3 is CASRQKLGGATNEKLFF. As DNA, the CDR3 is TGCGCCAGCCGCCAAAAGCTTGGTGGGGCAACTAATGAAAAACTGTTTTTT.

The table lists this clonotype with a few counts. The chain employs TRBV6-4 and TRBJ2-3; 7 nucleotides align to TRBD2. Per germline, CDR1 MRHNA and CDR2 SNTAGT. J lost 6 bases, V lost 5 bases, and 11 bases had no gene match. The CDR3 has 15 residues. CDR3 nucleotides: TGTGCCAGCAGTCTACGCGCGGGGGATTTGGATACGCAGTATTTT. Translated: CASSLRAGDLDTQYF.

The V and J genes are TRBV30 and TRBJ2-3; 8 positions agree with TRBD1. Germline V gene data show CDR1 as GTSNPN and CDR2 as SVGIG (reference sequence). V was clipped by 3 bases and J by 0 bases; unmatched bases: 5. This CDR3 region has 15 residues. As DNA, the CDR3 is TGTGCCTGGAGCCCGGGACAGGCGAGCACAGATACGCAGTATTTT. Translation gives CAWSPGQASTDTQYF.

This clonotype has only a few counts. V is TRBV4-1 and J is TRBJ2-1; the D call may be TRBD1 or TRBD2 (5 bases each). Trimming left V 5 bases short and J 8 bases short, with 19 bases between. The germline gives CDR1 MGHRA, CDR2 YSYEKL. The CDR3 has 15 amino acids. The CDR3 spells CASSTPGSGTHEQFF. The CDR3 DNA follows: TGCGCCAGCAGCACACCCGGTTCCGGGACCCATGAGCAGTTCTTC.

In its sample, this clonotype was seen a few times. This rearrangement joins TRBV25-1 to TRBJ1-4; no reliable D call. V was pared by 2 bases and J by 8 bases, with 21 bases between. Germline V gene lookup returns CDR1 MGHDK and CDR2 SYGVNS. The CDR3 consists of 17 residues. The CDR3, as DNA: TGTGCCAGCAGTGAAACCACCAACGGGAGGTATTGGGAAAAACTGTTTTTT. Translated: CASSETTNGRYWEKLFF.

A few counts support this clonotype. The J gene is TRBJ1-1, the V gene TRBV4-1; D uncertain. The CDR3 has 15 residues. Trimming stripped 3 bases from V and 5 bases from J, with 16 bases between. Germline loops: CDR1 MGHRA, CDR2 YSYEKL. For the CDR3, the DNA is TGCGCCAGCAGCCATCCTGCACGTGGCCTGACTGAAGCTTTCTTT. It is translated as CASSHPARGLTEAFF.

For this clonotype: One end of the junction is discordant with germline, which a read error may explain. This rearrangement joins TRBV18 to TRBJ1-6; 7 bases match TRBD1. Germline CDR1 KGHSH, CDR2 LQKENI. The CDR3 loop spans 16 amino acids. As DNA, the CDR3 is TGTGCCAGCTCACCCGAGGACAGGCTCTATAATTCACCCCTCAACTTT. It specifies CASSPEDRLYNSPLNF.

This clonotype was counted only a few times. The chain combines TRBV4-3 with TRBJ2-1; TRBD1 is a possible D gene (5 bases). The CDR3 runs 14 residues. V shed 1 base and J shed 8 bases, with 12 bases lying between them. Germline-derived CDR1 and CDR2 are LGHNA and YSLEER. CDR3 nucleotide sequence: TGCGCCAGCAGCCAAGGGGGAACAGGCGATGAGCAGTTCTTC. Protein: CASSQGGTGDEQFF.

This clonotype was picked up many times. The V and J genes are TRBV7-2 and TRBJ2-1; 7 nucleotides align to TRBD2. Trimming took 6 bases from V and 6 from J; bases not matched to a gene: 11. Germline values: CDR1 SGHTA, CDR2 FQGNSA. The CDR3 totals 15 residues. The CDR3 protein is CASRGRARAGNEQFF. As DNA, the CDR3 is TGTGCCAGCAGGGGGAGGGCCCGAGCTGGCAATGAGCAGTTCTTC.

V and J are TRBV29-1 and TRBJ2-1; D unclear. Germline lookup yields CDR1 SQVTM and CDR2 ANQGSEA. This CDR3 has 16 residues. Trimming left V 7 bases short and J 0 bases short, with 19 bases between. DNA for the CDR3: TGCAGCGGCCGCCGGTCCCTCGATCTCTCCTACAATGAGCAGTTCTTC. It is translated as CSGRRSLDLSYNEQFF.

This clonotype was recorded a few times. This chain's CDR3 is CASSVTTGAYGYTF. The CDR3 nucleotides are TGTGCCAGCAGCGTAACGACAGGGGCCTATGGCTACACCTTC. This chain joins TRBV7-9 and TRBJ1-2, with 8 bases fitting TRBD1. The germline V gene encodes CDR1 SEHNR and CDR2 FQNEAQ (reference sequence). J was trimmed by 4 bases and V by 5 bases; bases with no gene match: 6. CDR3 length: 14 amino acids. Full variable domain (missing parts from reference TRBV7-9 and TRBJ1-2): DTGVSQNPRHKITKRGQNVTFRCDPISEHNRLYWYRQTLGQGPEFLTYFQNEAQLEKSRLLSDRFSAERPKGSFSTLEIQRTEQGDSAMYLCASSVTTGAYGYTFGSGTRLTVV.

CDR3 loop: CASTVTGNTEAFF. In DNA form, the CDR3 reads TGTGCCAGCACCGTCACAGGGAACACTGAAGCTTTCTTT. This chain connects TRBV6-1 to TRBJ1-1; D may be TRBD1 (5 bases). Trimming pared 7 bases from V and 1 base from J, leaving 10 bases between. The CDR3 is made up of 13 amino acids. The germline gives CDR1 MNHNS, CDR2 SASEGT.

This clonotype was detected only a few times. The chain combines TRBV5-1 with TRBJ2-7; perhaps TRBD2 as D (8 bases). Germline loops: CDR1 SGHRS, CDR2 YFSETQ. CDR3 length equals 14 residues. The V gene lost 3 bases and the J gene lost 5 bases, with 15 bases spanning the gap. CDR3 DNA sequence: TGCGCCAGCAGCTCGGGAGGGGGCAGGGACGAGCAGTACTTC. Translated, it gives CASSSGGGRDEQYF.

The J gene is TRBJ1-3, the V gene TRBV30; D remains ambiguous. The CDR3 has 13 amino acids. The germline CDR1 and CDR2 sequences are GTSNPN and SVGIG (reference sequence). The ends were cut back, 2 bases at V and 4 bases at J, with 9 bases in the middle. The CDR3 loop reads CAWSLLTGNTIYF. In nucleotides, the CDR3 is TGTGCCTGGAGTCTACTGACGGGAAACACCATATATTTT.

This chain joins TRBV20-1 and TRBJ1-1, with unresolved D. V lost 4 bases to trimming and J lost 0 bases, with 9 bases between them. Germline loops: CDR1 DFQATT, CDR2 SNEGSKA (reference sequence). The CDR3 contains 13 residues. The CDR3, as DNA: TGCAGTGCTAACCCCAGGCTGAACACTGAAGCTTTCTTT. Its translation: CSANPRLNTEAFF.